Below, 9 T cell receptor beta chains from the same sample are listed, as sequenced in a study of cytomegalovirus exposure and HLA in healthy donors (dated by TCRdb to 2016 to 2017). Library prep was done by the immunoSEQ multiplex PCR assay. For the multiplex PCR, a mixture combining 60 forward primers for TCR Vbeta segments and 13 reverse primers for TCR Jbeta segments was used. TCRdb stores this immuneACCESS table with in-frame sequences only. Part of the clones is absent; in the studies checked, under half of the shortfall reflects unresolved V genes, and no reason is known for the rest. The sample profile shows some 170,000 clones; less than 85% of them were found once. The top ten constitute about 4.4% of the sample. The source material was PBMCs. These receptor sequences come from a man aged 40-55 years in good health and CMV-seronegative.

CDR3 residues: CASSEALGDSSSGANVLTF. Written as DNA, the CDR3 is TGTGCCAGCAGTGAAGCGCTTGGGGACAGCTCCTCTGGGGCCAACGTCCTGACTTTC. V usage is TRBV2 and J usage is TRBJ2-6; 7 positions match TRBD1. Germline V CDR1 and CDR2: SNHLY, FYNNEI. V was clipped by 0 bases and J by 0 bases; unmatched bases: 8. The CDR3 sequence is 19 residues long.

The chain recombines TRBV5-1 with TRBJ1-1, with D possibly being TRBD1 (5 bases). CDR1 is SGHRS, CDR2 YFSETQ, per germline. The ends were cut back, 4 bases at V and 3 bases at J, with 10 bases in the middle. The CDR3 spans 13 residues. The CDR3 bases are TGCGCCAGCAGCCGTGACAGACACACTGAAGCTTTCTTT. Its protein is CASSRDRHTEAFF.

In this sample, this clone turned up a few times. This chain connects TRBV30 to TRBJ2-7; D is unclear. V shed 5 bases and J shed 6 bases, with 11 bases lying between them. This CDR3 has 11 amino acids. Germline-derived CDR1 and CDR2 are GTSNPN and SVGIG (reference sequence). The CDR3 DNA follows: TGTGCCTGGGCAGGTTGGGCCGAGCAGTACTTC. Encoded protein: CAWAGWAEQYF.

For this clone: Within the sample, other DNA sequences also encode this same CDR3. The chain combines TRBV6-1 with TRBJ1-6, with 8 bases identical to TRBD1. The CDR3 contains 20 residues. CDR1 is MNHNS, CDR2 SASEGT, per germline. The J segment lost 0 bases and the V segment lost 4 bases, leaving 14 bases of the junction unmatched. Written as DNA, the CDR3 is TGTGCCAGCAGTGGACCCGACAGGGGCCCCTCGAGCTCCTATAATTCACCCCTCCACTTT. It specifies CASSGPDRGPSSSYNSPLHF.

The CDR3: CASSTRTSAQYF. The CDR3 DNA sequence: TGTGCCAGCAGCACCCGGACTAGCGCTCAGTACTTC. The chain has TRBV7-6 and TRBJ2-7; 9 nucleotides match TRBD2. The trim removed 5 bases at V and 10 bases at J, leaving 6 bases unmatched. Germline-derived CDR1 and CDR2 are SGHVS and FNYEAQ. CDR3 length: 12 residues.

This rearrangement joins TRBV7-3 to TRBJ2-3; possible D gene TRBD2, 6 bases. The CDR3 extends over 14 amino acids. Looked up from germline, CDR1 is SGHTA and CDR2 is FQGTGA. Trimming took 6 bases from V and 2 from J, leaving 12 bases between them. The CDR3 sequence: CASRGGVNTDTQYF. The CDR3 DNA follows: TGTGCCAGCAGAGGAGGGGTGAACACAGATACGCAGTATTTT.

As DNA, the CDR3 is TGTGCCAGCAGTGATTCCAGTCTCACTGAAGCTTTCTTT. Translated, it gives CASSDSSLTEAFF. The chain links TRBV2 to TRBJ1-1; D gene ambiguous. Trimming took 3 bases from V and 4 from J, leaving 9 bases between them. This CDR3 has 13 residues. Germline V gene sequence: CDR1 SNHLY, CDR2 FYNNEI.

In the case of this clone: Other DNA sequences of this sample code for an identical CDR3. The chain joins TRBV4-2 to TRBJ2-3; the match to TRBD2 covers 10 bases. Trimming took 3 bases from V and 1 from J; bases not matched to a gene: 4. This CDR3 has 16 residues. Germline CDR1 LGHNA, CDR2 YNFKEQ. The CDR3 nucleotides read TGTGCCAGCAGCCAGGAGCGGGGGGGTGGCACAGATACGCAGTATTTT. Translating gives CASSQERGGGTDTQYF.

The genes are TRBV7-9 and TRBJ1-2, with D possibly TRBD1 on 6 matching bases. With 8 bases removed from V and 4 bases from J, the gap between germline ends came to 14 bases. The length of the CDR3 is 13 residues. Germline lookup yields CDR1 SEHNR and CDR2 FQNEAQ (reference sequence). The CDR3 region is CASSKGDLYGYTF. In DNA form, the CDR3 reads TGTGCCAGCTCTAAGGGGGACCTCTATGGCTACACCTTC.